This TCR beta chain was recorded in a study of T cell repertoires in cytomegalovirus infection. Study in general: Signatures in public TCR beta sequences pointed to both CMV infection and matching HLA type.

TCRdb passed the reads through MiXCR, listing each CDR3 protein once. The sample yields fewer than 350,000 distinct CDR3 sequences, roughly 9.5% seen once. A note on this clonotype: Its matching antigen is unknown.

With V trimmed by 10 bases and J by 0 bases, 11 bases remained unmatched. CDR1 is MNHEY, CDR2 SVGEGT, per germline. This CDR3 has 15 amino acids. Study results and caveats: Cumulative public TCR beta family frequency identified carriers of CMV plus the relevant HLA. HLA-C-restricted CMV clonotypes gave the most frequent clonotype in two of eight donors.

The clonotype comes from a human donor in good health (CMV status not recorded). Some clones in this sample may be carry-over from other donors' samples. Source material: PBMCs. The chain joins TRBV6-2 or TRBV6-3 to TRBJ1-1; 7 nucleotides align to TRBD1. CDR3 loop: CATWTGVLMNTEAFF. CDR3 DNA sequence: TGTGCCACCTGGACAGGTGTCCTCATGAACACTGAAGCTTTCTTT.